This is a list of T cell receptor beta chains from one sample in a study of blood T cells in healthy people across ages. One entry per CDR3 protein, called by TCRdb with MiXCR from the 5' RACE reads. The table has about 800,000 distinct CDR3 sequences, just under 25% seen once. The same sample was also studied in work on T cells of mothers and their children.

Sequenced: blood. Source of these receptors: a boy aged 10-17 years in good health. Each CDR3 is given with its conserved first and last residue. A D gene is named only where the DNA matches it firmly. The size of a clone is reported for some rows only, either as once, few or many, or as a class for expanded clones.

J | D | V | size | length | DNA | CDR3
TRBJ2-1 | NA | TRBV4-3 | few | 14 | TGCGCCAGCAGCCAAGAATCGATATACAATGAGCAGTTCTTC | CASSQESIYNEQFF
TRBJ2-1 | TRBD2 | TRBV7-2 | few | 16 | TGTGCCAGCAGCTCCGGACTAGCGGGAAGATACAATGAGCAGTTCTTC | CASSSGLAGRYNEQFF
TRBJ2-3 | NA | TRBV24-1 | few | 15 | TGTGCCACCAGTGGAGGGATTACACGCACAGATGCGCAGTATTTT | CATSGGITRTDAQYF
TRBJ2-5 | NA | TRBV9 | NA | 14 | TGTGCCAGCAGCGTAGTGGGAGAACGGGAGACCCAGTACTTC | CASSVVGERETQYF
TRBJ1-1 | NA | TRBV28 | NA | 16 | TGTGCCAGCAGTTTATTGAATGGAGGGGGGGTCACTGAAGCTTTCTTT | CASSLLNGGGVTEAFF
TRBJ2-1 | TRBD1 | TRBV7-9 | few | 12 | TGTGCCAGCGGATGGACAGGGAGTGAGCAGTTCTTC | CASGWTGSEQFF
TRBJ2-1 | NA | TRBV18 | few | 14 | TGTGCCAGCTCACTAAGCGGTAACTACAATGAGCAGTTCTTC | CASSLSGNYNEQFF
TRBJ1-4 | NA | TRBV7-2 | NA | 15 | TGTGCCAGCAGCTTTTTTTCCGGTGCTAATGAAAAACTGTTTTTT | CASSFFSGANEKLFF
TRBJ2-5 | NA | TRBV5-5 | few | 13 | TGTGCCAGCAGCCCCGGGACATGGGAGTCCCAGTACTTC | CASSPGTWESQYF
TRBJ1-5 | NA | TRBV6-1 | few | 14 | TGTGCCAGCAGGGCCAGGTTTAGCAATCAGCCCCAGCATTTT | CASRARFSNQPQHF
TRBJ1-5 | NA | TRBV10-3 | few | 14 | TGTGCCATCAGTGTGAACCCAGGGAATCAGCCCCAGCATTTT | CAISVNPGNQPQHF
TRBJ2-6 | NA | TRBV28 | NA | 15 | TGTGCCAGCAGTTCACGGGGAGGAGGCGCCAACGTCCTGACTTTC | CASSSRGGGANVLTF
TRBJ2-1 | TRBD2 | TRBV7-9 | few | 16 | TGTGCCAGCAGCTTAGCTGGGCTAGCGGGAGAAGATGAGCAGTTCTTC | CASSLAGLAGEDEQFF
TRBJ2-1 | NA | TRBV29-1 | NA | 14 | TGCAGCGTTGAATGGCGGGACGGGGGCAATGAGCAGTTCTTC | CSVEWRDGGNEQFF
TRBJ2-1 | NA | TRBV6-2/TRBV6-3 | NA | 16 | TGTGCCAGCACCCCTTATGGGGGGCTAGGGAACAATGAGCAGTTCTTC | CASTPYGGLGNNEQFF
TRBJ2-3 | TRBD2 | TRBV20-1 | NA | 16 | TGCAGTGCTCGCTACCCTCTAGTGGGAGGGGTGAATACGCAGTATTTT | CSARYPLVGGVNTQYF
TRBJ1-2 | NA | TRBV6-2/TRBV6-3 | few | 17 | TGTGCCAGCAGTCCCGCTAACAGGGTTGGTCGGAGCTATGGCTACACCTTC | CASSPANRVGRSYGYTF
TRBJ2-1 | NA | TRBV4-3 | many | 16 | TGCGCCAGCAGCCAAGATACCGGGATCGGGTACAATGAGCAGTTCTTC | CASSQDTGIGYNEQFF
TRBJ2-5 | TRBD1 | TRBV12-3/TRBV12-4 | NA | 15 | TGTGCCAGCAGTTCGGGACAGAGAGGGACAGAGACCCAGTACTTC | CASSSGQRGTETQYF
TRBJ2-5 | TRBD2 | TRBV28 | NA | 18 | TGTGCCAGCAGTATTCGAAGCGGGAGGGCACTATCAAGCGAGGAGCAGTACTTC | CASSIRSGRALSSEEQYF
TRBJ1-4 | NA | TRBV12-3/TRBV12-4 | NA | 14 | TGTGCCAGCAGTTCCAGCGGGACTCTTGAAAAACTGTTTTTT | CASSSSGTLEKLFF
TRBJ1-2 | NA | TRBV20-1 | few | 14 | TGCAGTGCTAGCCCCTCCCCAGGGCGCTATGGCTACACCTTC | CSASPSPGRYGYTF
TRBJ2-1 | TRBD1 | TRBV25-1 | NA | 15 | TGTGCCAGCAGTGCCAACAGGGGTCTTTCGTATGAGCAGTTCTTC | CASSANRGLSYEQFF
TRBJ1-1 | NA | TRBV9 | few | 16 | TGTGCCAGCAGCGTAGGAGGTGAGGGGAGGAACACTGAAGCTTTCTTT | CASSVGGEGRNTEAFF
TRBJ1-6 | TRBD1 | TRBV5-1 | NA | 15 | TGCGCCAGCCGCAAAACCGGGACAGCTAATTCACCCCTCCACTTT | CASRKTGTANSPLHF
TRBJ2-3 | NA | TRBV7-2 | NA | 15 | TGTGCCAGCAGCTTTCTTCCGGGAAGCACAGATACGCAGTATTTT | CASSFLPGSTDTQYF
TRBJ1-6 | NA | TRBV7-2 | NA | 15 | TGTGCCAGCAGCTTAGGCGGGGCTTATAATTCACCCCTCCACTTT | CASSLGGAYNSPLHF
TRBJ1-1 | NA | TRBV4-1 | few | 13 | TGCGCCAGCAGCCTCCGGGCGGGGGGCGAAGCTTTCTTT | CASSLRAGGEAFF
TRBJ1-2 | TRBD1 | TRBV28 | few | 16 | TGTGCGGTGGACCAGGGACAGGGCCGACGAAACTATGGCTACACCTTC | CAVDQGQGRRNYGYTF
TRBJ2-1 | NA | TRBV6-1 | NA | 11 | TGTGCCAGCAGTGAAGAGGGTGAGCAGTTCTTC | CASSEEGEQFF
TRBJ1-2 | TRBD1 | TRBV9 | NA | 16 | TGTGCCAGCAGCCGTGATCCCGGGACAGCTAACTATGGCTACACCTTC | CASSRDPGTANYGYTF
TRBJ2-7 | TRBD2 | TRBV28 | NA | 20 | TGTGCCAGCAGTTCTCCCCTTGGCGGGAGGGAAACAAAAAGCTCCTACGAGCAGTACTTC | CASSSPLGGRETKSSYEQYF
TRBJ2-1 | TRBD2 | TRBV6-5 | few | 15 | TGTGCCAGCAGTTACTCGACTAGCGGGAGCGGTGAGCAGTTCTTC | CASSYSTSGSGEQFF
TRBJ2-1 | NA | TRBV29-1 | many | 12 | TGCAGCATCTCCGGGCCTAACAATGAGCAGTTCTTC | CSISGPNNEQFF
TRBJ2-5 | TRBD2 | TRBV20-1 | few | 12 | TGCAGTGCTAGCCGGGGGGTGGAGACCCAGTACTTC | CSASRGVETQYF
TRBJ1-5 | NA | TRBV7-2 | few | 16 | TGTGCCAGCAGCTTAGCGCCCACAGGGAACAATCAGCCCCAGCATTTT | CASSLAPTGNNQPQHF
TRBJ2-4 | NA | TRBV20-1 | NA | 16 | TGCAGTGCTAGAGATCTCGATGGGTTAGCCAAAAACATTCAGTACTTC | CSARDLDGLAKNIQYF
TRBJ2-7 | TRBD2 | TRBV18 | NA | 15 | TGTGCCAGCTCACCCTCCCTAGCGGGGTTGTACGAGCAGTACTTC | CASSPSLAGLYEQYF
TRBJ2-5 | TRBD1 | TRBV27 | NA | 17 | TGTGCCAGCAGTTTAAACCCCACCGGGACAGGCCAAGAGACCCAGTACTTC | CASSLNPTGTGQETQYF
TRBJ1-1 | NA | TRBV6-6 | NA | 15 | TGTGCCAGCTCCTTAAAGGACGGAGGGGTCACTGAAGCTTTCTTT | CASSLKDGGVTEAFF
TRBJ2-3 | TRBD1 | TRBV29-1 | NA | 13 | TGCAGCACTGAACAGGGGGGCACAGATACGCAGTATTTT | CSTEQGGTDTQYF
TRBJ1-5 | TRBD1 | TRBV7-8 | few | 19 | TGTGCCAGCAGTTTTAGGTCCGGGACAGGGGGCGCGGGGAATCAGCCCCAGCATTTT | CASSFRSGTGGAGNQPQHF
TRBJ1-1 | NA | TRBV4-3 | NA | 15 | TGCGCCAGCAGCCACCAAGGCCTTGGACACGCTGAAGCTTTCTTT | CASSHQGLGHAEAFF
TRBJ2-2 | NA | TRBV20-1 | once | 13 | TGCAGTGCTAGAGAATCATACACCGGGGAGCTGTTTTTT | CSARESYTGELFF
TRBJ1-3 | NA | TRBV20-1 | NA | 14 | TGCAGTGCTGGCGGGGAGGACGGTGGAAACACCATATATTTT | CSAGGEDGGNTIYF
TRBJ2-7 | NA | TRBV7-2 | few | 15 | TGTGCCAGCAGCTTATGGTTGGCAGGGGTCGACGAGCAGTACTTC | CASSLWLAGVDEQYF
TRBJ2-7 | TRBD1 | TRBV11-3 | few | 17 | TGTGCCAGCAGCTTGTTTGGGACAGGGGAAGTTTTCTACGAGCAGTACTTC | CASSLFGTGEVFYEQYF
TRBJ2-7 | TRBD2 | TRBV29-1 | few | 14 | TGCAGCGTTGGGGGGGGACTAGAGGGTCTCGAGCAGTACTTC | CSVGGGLEGLEQYF
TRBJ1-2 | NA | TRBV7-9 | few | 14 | TGTGCCAGCAGCACCGGAACAGAGGACGATGGCTACACCTTC | CASSTGTEDDGYTF
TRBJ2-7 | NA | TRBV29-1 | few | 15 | TGCAGCGTTGTAAACTGGTTCGGGCTTTCCTACGAGCAGTACTTC | CSVVNWFGLSYEQYF
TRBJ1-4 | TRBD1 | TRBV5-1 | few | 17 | TGCGCCAGCAGCTTAACGCGGCAGGGGGCGCCGGATGAAAAACTGTTTTTT | CASSLTRQGAPDEKLFF
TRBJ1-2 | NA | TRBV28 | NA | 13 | TGTGCCAGCAGCAAGTCGGGAGGAGATGGCTACACCTTC | CASSKSGGDGYTF
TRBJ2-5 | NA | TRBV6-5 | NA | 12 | TGTGCCAGCAGTCAAGGGGGAGTTGAGCAGTACTTC | CASSQGGVEQYF
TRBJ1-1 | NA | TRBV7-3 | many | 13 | TGTGCCAGCAGCTTATCGGAGAACACTGAAGCTTTCTTT | CASSLSENTEAFF
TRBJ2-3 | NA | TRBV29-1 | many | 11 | TGCAGCGCCCTCCAAGGAGATACGCAGTATTTT | CSALQGDTQYF